Listed below are T cell receptor beta chains from one sample, sequenced in a study of T cells after yellow fever vaccination. Using its own MiXCR run on the 5' RACE reads, TCRdb lists one record per CDR3 protein. Here the sample spans over 65,000 distinct CDR3 sequences, 13% being singletons. This specimen was CD8+ T cells not binding an NS4B(214-222) dextramer, sorted from PBMCs, taken about 20 days after the first yellow fever vaccination. The receptors were sampled from a man aged 18-30 years who received the YFV17D yellow fever vaccine. CDR3s include the opening cysteine and the closing phenylalanine or tryptophan. Fields, in order: D gene, V gene, clone size, J gene, CDR3 protein, CDR3 DNA. A D gene is named only where the DNA matches it firmly. Size is stated for part of the rows, as once, few or many counts, or as a class when the clone is expanded.

D gene: NA
V gene: TRBV12-3/TRBV12-4
clone size: once
J gene: TRBJ2-1
CDR3 protein: CASSFWGVLSDNEQFF
CDR3 DNA: TGTGCCAGCAGTTTCTGGGGGGTACTTTCGGACAATGAGCAGTTCTTC

D gene: NA
V gene: TRBV6-2/TRBV6-3
clone size: NA
J gene: TRBJ2-1
CDR3 protein: CASSYITPRNEQFF
CDR3 DNA: TGTGCCAGCAGTTACATTACCCCGAGGAATGAGCAGTTCTTC

D gene: TRBD1
V gene: TRBV10-2
clone size: NA
J gene: TRBJ2-1
CDR3 protein: CATDRGDNEQFF
CDR3 DNA: TGCGCCACTGACAGGGGAGACAATGAGCAGTTCTTC

D gene: NA
V gene: TRBV10-3
clone size: NA
J gene: TRBJ2-1
CDR3 protein: CAISESLTSRYNEQFF
CDR3 DNA: TGTGCCATCAGTGAGTCTCTCACTAGCCGGTACAATGAGCAGTTCTTC

D gene: NA
V gene: TRBV5-1
clone size: few
J gene: TRBJ2-2
CDR3 protein: CASSLERTAAGELFF
CDR3 DNA: TGCGCCAGCAGCTTGGAGAGGACAGCGGCCGGGGAGCTGTTTTTT

D gene: NA
V gene: TRBV12-3/TRBV12-4
clone size: few
J gene: TRBJ1-5
CDR3 protein: CASSSDGFNQPQHF
CDR3 DNA: TGTGCCAGCAGTTCCGACGGATTCAATCAGCCCCAGCATTTT

D gene: TRBD1
V gene: TRBV24-1
clone size: NA
J gene: TRBJ2-3
CDR3 protein: CATSVADGQGAESDTQYF
CDR3 DNA: TGTGCCACCAGTGTCGCAGACGGACAGGGGGCTGAGTCAGATACGCAGTATTTT

D gene: NA
V gene: TRBV4-1
clone size: NA
J gene: TRBJ1-1
CDR3 protein: CASSHPTGTGTEAFF
CDR3 DNA: TGCGCCAGCAGCCACCCCACAGGGACGGGGACTGAAGCTTTCTTT

D gene: NA
V gene: TRBV5-1
clone size: NA
J gene: TRBJ1-4
CDR3 protein: CASSRMAQTNEKLFF
CDR3 DNA: TGCGCCAGCAGCCGGATGGCGCAGACTAATGAAAAACTGTTTTTT

D gene: TRBD1
V gene: TRBV5-4
clone size: few
J gene: TRBJ2-3
CDR3 protein: CASSPGQGSDTQYF
CDR3 DNA: TGTGCCAGCAGCCCAGGACAGGGCTCAGATACGCAGTATTTT